These 17 T cell receptor beta chains were sequenced from one sample in a study of cytomegalovirus exposure and HLA in healthy donors (dated by TCRdb to the late 2010s). Receptor libraries were prepared by the immunoSEQ multiplex PCR assay. The multiplex PCR relied on a mix of 60 forward primers for TCR Vbeta segments and 13 reverse primers for TCR Jbeta segments. The clones in this table, taken by TCRdb from immuneACCESS, are in-frame only. Not every clone is retained; where verified, under half of the shortfall comes from an unresolved V gene, and the cause of the rest is unknown. The sample records about 140,000 clones, approximately 72% of which are singletons. The top ten hold approximately 2.1% of the sample. The specimen was PBMCs. The receptors were gathered from a man aged 35 to 55 in good health and CMV-seronegative.

This clone was seen once. The chain links TRBV7-8 to TRBJ1-3; D unclear. The CDR3 has 16 amino acids. With 1 base removed from V and 4 bases from J, the gap between germline ends came to 14 bases. Germline values: CDR1 SGHVS, CDR2 FQNEAQ. CDR3 amino acids: CASSLGRLLTGNTIYF. CDR3 nucleotides: TGTGCCAGCAGCTTAGGACGCCTCTTGACAGGAAACACCATATATTTT.

The chain employs TRBV2 and TRBJ1-4; D is unclear. V lost 1 base to trimming and J lost 0 bases, with 15 bases between them. Germline CDR1 SNHLY, CDR2 FYNNEI. The CDR3 is made up of 18 amino acids. CDR3 sequence reads: CASSEVGPEISTNEKLFF. CDR3 in DNA: TGTGCCAGCAGTGAAGTTGGGCCAGAGATATCAACTAATGAAAAACTGTTTTTT.

The chain combines TRBV6-1 with TRBJ2-5; 9 bases fit TRBD1. The CDR3 is 17 amino acids. Trimming took 0 bases from V and 7 from J; bases not matched to a gene: 12. Germline assignment: CDR1 MNHNS and CDR2 SASEGT. CDR3 in amino acids: CASSEAIGTGLFGTQYF. The CDR3 coding sequence is TGTGCCAGCAGTGAAGCAATCGGGACAGGGCTTTTTGGGACCCAGTACTTC.

The V call is TRBV30, the J call TRBJ2-7; possibly TRBD1 for D (5 bases). V dropped 2 bases and J dropped 3 bases, with 11 bases sitting between them. This CDR3 has 13 amino acids. Per the germline V gene, CDR1 is GTSNPN and CDR2 is SVGIG (reference sequence). This chain's CDR3 is CAWSQQQVYEQYF. As DNA, the CDR3 is TGTGCCTGGAGTCAGCAACAGGTCTACGAGCAGTACTTC.

This clone was seen a few times. The DNA of the CDR3 is TGTGCCACCACAGCCCGCCGGGATTCACCCCTCCACTTT. Protein: CATTARRDSPLHF. The chain employs TRBV15 and TRBJ1-6; no firm D call. Germline values: CDR1 LNHNV, CDR2 YYDKDF (reference sequence). The CDR3 covers 13 residues. The V end lost 7 bases, the J end lost 8 bases, and 12 bases lay between the germline ends.

In this sample, this clone turned up a few times. This chain links TRBV2 with TRBJ1-4, with D unclear. V dropped 7 bases and J dropped 3 bases, with 15 bases sitting between them. The length of the CDR3 is 15 residues. Germline CDR1 and CDR2: SNHLY and FYNNEI. This CDR3 is CASTPLVGANEKLFF. The CDR3 DNA is TGTGCCAGCACCCCTCTGGTGGGCGCTAATGAAAAACTGTTTTTT.

This clone was observed a handful of times. The CDR3 is CASSRFRVPNTEAFF. The DNA of the CDR3 is TGTGCCAGCAGCCGATTCAGGGTCCCGAACACTGAAGCTTTCTTT. This chain connects TRBV6-9 to TRBJ1-1, with D perhaps TRBD1 (5 bases). V dropped 6 bases and J dropped 1 base, with 15 bases sitting between them. Germline values: CDR1 MNHGY, CDR2 SVAAGI. CDR3 length: 15 amino acids.

This chain links TRBV18 with TRBJ2-7; D possibly corresponds to TRBD1 (5 bases). This CDR3 is 13 amino acids long. Trimming took off 0 bases at V and 5 bases at J, with 8 bases between the two ends. CDR1 KGHSH and CDR2 LQKENI come from the germline V gene. The CDR3 loop reads CASSPPETDEQYF. CDR3 bases: TGTGCCAGCTCACCACCGGAGACAGACGAGCAGTACTTC.

This clone appeared a few times. This chain joins TRBV5-1 and TRBJ1-1, with 10 bases lining up with TRBD1. Germline values: CDR1 SGHRS, CDR2 YFSETQ. The length of the CDR3 is 15 residues. The trim removed 3 bases at V and 5 bases at J, leaving 7 bases unmatched. CDR3 residues: CASSSPGQGSTEAFF. Written as DNA, the CDR3 is TGCGCCAGCAGCTCTCCGGGACAGGGGAGTACTGAAGCTTTCTTT.

The CDR3 sequence: CASNIMATYNEQFF. CDR3 in DNA: TGTGCCAGTAATATAATGGCGACATACAATGAGCAGTTCTTC. The V call is TRBV7-9, the J call TRBJ2-1; D gene ambiguous. The CDR3 spans 14 residues. The V end was cut by 9 bases, the J end by 4 bases, with 16 bases between. CDR1 SEHNR and CDR2 FQNEAQ come from the germline V gene (reference sequence).

V gene TRBV5-4 combines with J gene TRBJ2-7; TRBD2 matches at 9 bases. The CDR3 contains 14 residues. CDR1 and CDR2 from the germline V gene are SGHNT and YYREEE (reference sequence). V dropped 2 bases and J dropped 5; count of bases not matched to a gene: 5. The CDR3 sequence is CASSFSLAGNEQYF. The CDR3 nucleotides are TGTGCCAGCAGCTTTAGTCTAGCGGGGAACGAGCAGTACTTC.

The chain recombines TRBV5-1 with TRBJ1-1; tentative D call: TRBD1 (6 bases). Germline V gene sequence: CDR1 SGHRS, CDR2 YFSETQ. Trimming shortened V by 1 base and J by 4 bases, and 14 bases separated the two germline ends. The CDR3 totals 15 residues. The CDR3 DNA reads TGCGCCAGCAGCTTGAGGGACATAATGAGCACTGAAGCTTTCTTT. Translated, it gives CASSLRDIMSTEAFF. Full variable domain (missing parts from reference TRBV5-1 and TRBJ1-1): KAGVTQTPRYLIKTRGQQVTLSCSPISGHRSVSWYQQTPGQGLQFLFEYFSETQRNKGNFPGRFSGRQFSNSRSEMNVSTLELGDSALYLCASSLRDIMSTEAFFGQGTRLTVV.

The genes are TRBV5-1 and TRBJ2-7; 9 bases are a match to TRBD2. Trimming cost V 0 bases and J 3 bases; bases outside gene matches: 4. Germline lookup yields CDR1 SGHRS and CDR2 YFSETQ. There are 15 residues in the CDR3. The DNA of the CDR3 is TGCGCCAGCAGCTTGGGGTCTAGCGGGGACTACGAGCAGTACTTC. Its protein is CASSLGSSGDYEQYF.

In its sample, this clone was seen a few times. The gene calls are TRBV6-6 and TRBJ2-7; 7 positions match TRBD2. In germline, CDR1 is MNHNY, CDR2 SVGAGI (reference sequence). The CDR3 is made up of 12 amino acids. With 8 bases clipped from V and 1 base from J, the junction kept 2 bases outside the gene matches. CDR3 sequence reads: CASGGDSYEQYF. The CDR3 DNA sequence: TGTGCCAGCGGGGGGGATTCCTACGAGCAGTACTTC.

The rearrangement uses TRBV6-6 and TRBJ2-1; maybe TRBD2 (5 bases). The V gene's germline CDR1 is MNHNY and CDR2 SVGAGI (reference sequence). Trimming pared 2 bases from V and 6 bases from J, leaving 11 bases between. This CDR3 contains 14 residues. CDR3 in amino acids: CASSYGSLVNEQFF. CDR3 DNA: TGTGCCAGCAGTTACGGGAGCCTCGTCAATGAGCAGTTCTTC.

The gene calls are TRBV21-1 and TRBJ2-7; no DNA check was done on the table's D call, TRBD2. TRBV21-1 is recorded as a pseudogene. The CDR3 is 15 residues long. CDR3 protein: CASSNDSGTTYEQYF. DNA of the CDR3: TGTGCCAGCAGCAATGATAGCGGGACCACCTACGAGCAGTACTTC.

This clone was seen only once. V and J are TRBV2 and TRBJ2-1; 11 bases map to TRBD2. CDR1 is SNHLY and CDR2 is FYNNEI in the germline V gene. The V gene end was trimmed by 6 bases and the J gene end by 9 bases; junction bases not matched to a gene: 7. The length of the CDR3 is 14 residues. The CDR3 here is CASSVAGGPGEQFF. CDR3 DNA: TGTGCCAGCAGCGTAGCGGGGGGGCCGGGTGAGCAGTTCTTC.